The next 25 T cell receptor beta chains were all read from a single sample in a study of T cells in women clearing cervical HPV infection. TCRdb's table, derived via immunoSEQ multiplex PCR, lists solely in-frame clones and lacks some. The sample's table shows roughly 24,000 clones. The sequenced material came from blood buffy coat. The receptors derive from a woman aged 18 to 75 with a cervical HPV16 infection that either progressed to CIN3+ or cleared (not recorded which).

A note on this clone: Read coverage stops 3 residues before the CDR3 terminus; the germline J gene supplies the remainder. The rearrangement links TRBV20-1 to TRBJ2-1; 7 bases align to TRBD2. CDR3 length equals 19 residues. J lost 6 bases, V lost 1 base, and 21 bases had no gene match. Germline lookup yields CDR1 DFQATT and CDR2 SNEGSKA (reference sequence). Incomplete CDR3 DNA: TGCAGTGCTAGAGTAATGCTAGCGGAGAAGGGGAGAGTACGCAATGAG. Its protein is CSARVMLAEKGRVRNE. In full, the CDR3 reads CSARVMLAEKGRVRNEQFF.

Comment on this clone: The CDR3 end is not reached by the read, which stops 3 residues before it; the germline J gene fills it in. The chain combines TRBV11-2 with TRBJ2-7; a weak D match, TRBD1 (5 bases). The CDR3 length is 14 residues. The germline V and J ends were trimmed by 2 bases and 5 bases, with 13 bases remaining between them. Germline V gene sequence: CDR1 SGHAT, CDR2 FQNNGV. CDR3 DNA, as far as it was read: TGTGCCAGCAGCTTATCAGGGCGTAGCAACGAG. It encodes CASSLSGRSNE. The CDR3 reads in full as CASSLSGRSNEQYF.

As to this clone: The read falls 3 residues short of the CDR3 end, and the missing part is taken from the germline J gene. The chain employs TRBV7-9 and TRBJ2-7, with D possibly being TRBD1 (6 bases). Germline CDR1 reads SEHNR; CDR2 reads FQNEAQ (reference sequence). CDR3 length: 15 residues. Trimming pared 1 base from V and 5 bases from J, leaving 15 bases between. Incomplete CDR3 DNA: TGTGCCAGCAGCTTAGTGGGGACAAGATACCACGAG. Translated, it gives CASSLVGTRYHE. The whole CDR3 protein reads CASSLVGTRYHEQYF. The full variable domain, in which reference TRBV7-9 and TRBJ2-7 provide the parts outside the CDR3, is DTGVSQNPRHKITKRGQNVTFRCDPISEHNRLYWYRQTLGQGPEFLTYFQNEAQLEKSRLLSDRFSAERPKGSFSTLEIQRTEQGDSAMYLCASSLVGTRYHEQYFGPGTRLTVT.

This clone is called medium-sized based on its frequency. From the germline J gene comes the end of the CDR3, since the read stops 3 residues before it. The chain is built from TRBV7-6 and TRBJ2-3, with TRBD1 identical over 7 bases. CDR1 and CDR2 from the germline V gene are SGHVS and FNYEAQ. V lost 4 bases to trimming and J lost 2 bases; unmatched junction nucleotides: 9. The CDR3 contains 16 residues. CDR3 region: CASSSTGTETTDTQYF. The sequenced part of the CDR3 DNA is TGTGCCAGCAGCTCTACCGGGACAGAGACCACAGATACG.

Concerning this clone: The read terminates 3 residues before the CDR3 end, so the remaining end is supplied by the germline J gene. The V and J genes are TRBV7-9 and TRBJ2-3; D possibly corresponds to TRBD1 (6 bases). The length of the CDR3 is 13 residues. Germline V gene lookup returns CDR1 SEHNR and CDR2 FQNEAQ (reference sequence). V was clipped by 8 bases and J by 4 bases, with 13 bases between them. The covered CDR3 bases are TGTGCCAGCTCCTCGAGGGGGTCAGATACG. Translated, it gives CASSSRGSDT. Given in full, the CDR3 is CASSSRGSDTQYF.

About this clone itself: The read terminates 3 residues before the CDR3 end, so the remaining end is supplied by the germline J gene. V and J are TRBV24-1 and TRBJ2-3; 7 nucleotides match TRBD1. The germline V gene encodes CDR1 KGHDR and CDR2 SFDVKD. With 2 bases clipped from V and 1 base from J, the junction kept 5 bases outside the gene matches. The CDR3 is 16 residues long. Here the CDR3 reads CATSDSRGLRTDTQYF. The CDR3 bases that were read are TGTGCCACCAGTGATTCAAGGGGGCTTCGCACAGATACG.

With respect to this clone: The CDR3 end lies 3 residues beyond the end of the read and is filled in from the germline J gene. The gene calls are TRBV7-3 and TRBJ1-2, with 7 bases fitting TRBD1. V was clipped by 2 bases and J by 3 bases; unmatched bases: 6. Germline CDR1 SGHTA, CDR2 FQGTGA. The CDR3 extends over 15 amino acids. The sequenced CDR3 bases are TGTGCCAGCAGCTTAGAGTCTGGGACAGACTATGGC. Protein sequence: CASSLESGTDYG. The whole CDR3 protein is CASSLESGTDYGYTF.

Comments on this clone: Sequencing ends 3 residues short of the CDR3 end; the germline J gene provides the rest. Other DNA sequences within the sample encode an identical CDR3. The chain links TRBV19 to TRBJ2-3, with 8 bases matching TRBD2. The germline V gene has CDR1 LNHDA and CDR2 SQIVND (reference sequence). The CDR3 is 16 residues long. V dropped 5 bases and J dropped 1; count of bases not matched to a gene: 8. Partial CDR3 DNA: TGTGCCAGTAGTCAAATAGCGGGATCGGGCACAGATACG. Its protein is CASSQIAGSGTDT. The CDR3 in full is CASSQIAGSGTDTQYF.

Turning to this clone: The DNA ends 3 residues before the CDR3 does, and the rest of the CDR3 is filled in from the germline J gene. This chain uses TRBV5-1 with TRBJ2-1; 7 bases line up with TRBD2. The CDR3 runs 15 residues. CDR1 and CDR2 (germline): SGHRS, YFSETQ. Trimming removed 4 bases from V and 5 bases from J; junction bases left unmatched: 9. CDR3 region: CASSPQAAGNNEQFF. CDR3 DNA (partial): TGCGCCAGCAGCCCCCAAGCAGCGGGGAACAATGAG.

A word on this clone: The sequenced fragment ends 3 residues before the CDR3 boundary, so the rest is inferred from the germline J gene. The V call is TRBV19, the J call TRBJ2-3, with D hard to call. CDR3 length equals 14 residues. Germline V gives CDR1 LNHDA, CDR2 SQIVND (reference sequence). The CDR3 DNA, read in part, is TGTGCCAGTAGTATAGATGGCACCGAAGAGACG. Amino acid sequence: CASSIDGTEET. Given in full, the CDR3 is CASSIDGTEETQYF. Complete variable domain (other parts from reference TRBV19 and TRBJ2-3): DGGITQSPKYLFRKEGQNVTLSCEQNLNHDAMYWYRQDPGQGLRLIYYSQIVNDFQKGDIAEGYSVSREKKESFPLTVTSAQKNPTAFYLCASSIDGTEETQYFGPGTRLTVL.

Note on this clone: The sequenced fragment ends 3 residues before the CDR3 boundary, so the rest is inferred from the germline J gene. The chain employs TRBV30 and TRBJ2-5, with D hard to call. Trimming shortened V by 0 bases and J by 1 base, and 6 bases separated the two germline ends. Germline CDR1 and CDR2: GTSNPN and SVGIG (reference sequence). CDR3 length: 13 residues. The covered CDR3 bases are TGTGCCTGGAGTGTAGGGTTCCAAGAGACC. Translating it yields CAWSVGFQET. The full CDR3 is CAWSVGFQETQYF. The full variable domain, in which reference TRBV30 and TRBJ2-5 provide the parts outside the CDR3, is SQTIHQWPATLVQPVGSPLSLECTVEGTSNPNLYWYRQAAGRGLQLLFYSVGIGQISSEVPQNLSASRPQDRQFILSSKKLLLSDSGFYLCAWSVGFQETQYFGPGTRLLVL.

Notes on this clone: The observed sequence ends 3 residues before the CDR3 terminus, with the missing tail filled in from the germline J gene. V is TRBV7-2 and J is TRBJ2-1; D uncertain. Germline CDR1 SGHTA, CDR2 FQGNSA. Trimming removed 5 bases from V and 4 bases from J, with 15 bases in between. This CDR3 contains 15 residues. Here the CDR3 reads CASSPNFSPYNEQFF. The part of the CDR3 DNA that was read is TGTGCCAGCAGCCCCAACTTCTCCCCTTACAATGAG. Drawing the rest from reference TRBV7-2 and TRBJ2-1, the complete variable domain is GAGVSQSPSNKVTEKGKDVELRCDPISGHTALYWYRQSLGQGLEFLIYFQGNSAPDKSGLPSDRFSAERTGGSVSTLTIQRTQQEDSAVYLCASSPNFSPYNEQFFGPGTRLTVL.

The CDR3 reads CASSLSGGDTEAFF. The CDR3 DNA, read in part, is TGTGCCAGCAGCTTAAGCGGGGGGGACACTGAA. The genes are TRBV11-3 and TRBJ1-1, with a weak D call TRBD1 (5 bases). The CDR3 is cut off 3 residues early in the read; its end comes from the germline J gene. The V gene lost 2 bases and the J gene lost 3 bases, with 10 bases spanning the gap. The CDR3 contains 14 residues. Germline lookup yields CDR1 SGHNT and CDR2 YENEEA.

With respect to this clone: The read gets to within 3 residues of the CDR3 end, and the germline J gene fills in the rest. This chain links TRBV5-5 with TRBJ1-4; no reliable D call. The CDR3 extends over 14 amino acids. Trimming removed 7 bases at V and 5 bases at J, with 15 bases between. Germline-derived CDR1 and CDR2 are SGHKS and YYEKEE (reference sequence). The CDR3 protein is CASRPRLLNEKLFF. Incomplete CDR3 DNA: TGTGCCAGCCGCCCAAGGCTTCTCAATGAAAAA.

Of note for this clone: The read comes to an end 3 residues before the CDR3 does, leaving the germline J gene to fill in the end. The chain links TRBV11-1 to TRBJ1-6; D ambiguous. Germline CDR1 reads SGHAT; CDR2 reads FQDESV (reference sequence). Trimming cost V 6 bases and J 6 bases, with 9 bases left between them. This CDR3 is 13 amino acids long. The chain's CDR3 is CASRTNSNSPLHF. The sequenced CDR3 bases are TGTGCCAGCAGGACTAACAGTAATTCACCC.

Remarks on this clone: The CDR3 end is not reached by the read, which stops 3 residues before it; the germline J gene fills it in. The chain recombines TRBV20-1 with TRBJ1-4; the D is unclear. This CDR3 contains 14 residues. CDR1 and CDR2 (germline): DFQATT, SNEGSKA (reference sequence). The V end was cut by 5 bases, the J end by 7 bases, with 17 bases between. CDR3 protein: CSASMGGWSEKLFF. CDR3 DNA, as far as it was read: TGCAGTGCTTCGATGGGCGGGTGGAGTGAAAAA.

Concerning this clone itself: Read sequence stops 3 residues before the CDR3 end, and the germline J gene provides the missing end. The chain couples TRBV2 to TRBJ2-7; TRBD2 agrees at 9 bases. The CDR3 is 13 amino acids. After removal of 6 bases from V and 3 bases from J, the junction contained 3 bases not matched to a gene. CDR1 and CDR2 (germline): SNHLY, FYNNEI. The CDR3 here is CASRTSGNYEQYF. The DNA read from the CDR3 is TGTGCCAGCAGGACTAGCGGAAACTACGAG.

As to this clone: Read sequence stops 3 residues before the CDR3 end, and the germline J gene provides the missing end. The chain couples TRBV5-6 to TRBJ2-3; a possible D gene is TRBD1 (5 bases). The germline CDR1 and CDR2 sequences are SGHDT and YYEEEE. V was pared by 4 bases and J by 8 bases, with 14 bases between. The CDR3 spans 13 residues. CDR3 residues: CASSPDSSRTQYF. The sequenced CDR3 bases are TGTGCCAGCAGCCCAGACAGTTCCCGTACG.

As concerns this clone: With the read ending 3 residues before the CDR3 end, the germline J gene is used to fill in that end. V is TRBV2 and J is TRBJ1-2; D gene ambiguous. Germline CDR1 SNHLY, CDR2 FYNNEI. The CDR3 has 13 residues. V was clipped by 6 bases and J by 2 bases, with 10 bases between them. This chain's CDR3 is CASRLMRNYGYTF. The CDR3 bases that were read are TGTGCCAGCAGACTGATGCGGAACTATGGC.

Comments on this clone: The CDR3 end lies 3 residues beyond the end of the read and is filled in from the germline J gene. The rearrangement links TRBV12-5 to TRBJ2-3; the match to TRBD2 covers 15 bases. The junction had 6 bases not matched to a gene; V was cut back by 5 bases and J by 6 bases. The CDR3 runs 16 residues. CDR1 and CDR2 from the germline V gene are LGHNT and FRNRAP. CDR3 in amino acids: CASGPGTSGRLDTQYF. Partial CDR3 DNA: TGTGCTAGTGGTCCCGGGACTAGCGGGAGGTTGGATACG.

To note about this clone: The sequence runs out 3 residues before the end of the CDR3; the remainder is reconstructed from the germline J gene. V gene TRBV2 combines with J gene TRBJ1-4, with D perhaps TRBD1 (6 bases). Looked up from germline, CDR1 is SNHLY and CDR2 is FYNNEI. CDR3 length: 16 residues. V gave up 3 bases and J gave up 0 bases, with 11 bases separating them. The CDR3 reads CASSDPAGATNEKLFF. The part of the CDR3 DNA that was read is TGTGCCAGCAGTGACCCCGCAGGGGCAACTAATGAAAAA. The full variable domain, its missing parts supplied by reference TRBV2 and TRBJ1-4, is EPEVTQTPSHQVTQMGQEVILRCVPISNHLYFYWYRQILGQKVEFLVSFYNNEISEKSEIFDDQFSVERPDGSNFTLKIRSTKLEDSAMYFCASSDPAGATNEKLFFGSGTQLSVL.

Remarks on this clone: Read sequence stops 3 residues before the CDR3 end, and the germline J gene provides the missing end. The chain employs TRBV18 and TRBJ1-2, with TRBD1 matching over 7 bases. The CDR3 has 12 residues. V shed 5 bases and J 6 bases; nucleotides not matched to a gene: 3. CDR1 and CDR2 (germline): KGHSH, LQKENI. The CDR3 reads CASSSGQDGYTF. Incomplete CDR3 DNA: TGTGCCAGCTCAAGCGGACAGGATGGC.

CDR3 DNA (partial): TGCAGCGTTGAAAAGGGGAATGAAAAG. This sequence encodes CSVEKGNEK. The whole CDR3 sequence is CSVEKGNEKLFF. V is TRBV29-1 and J is TRBJ2-2; a possible D gene is TRBD1 (5 bases). Read sequence stops 3 residues before the CDR3 end, and the germline J gene provides the missing end. Germline V gives CDR1 SQVTM, CDR2 ANQGSEA. This CDR3 has 12 amino acids.

In regard to this clone: From the germline J gene comes the end of the CDR3, since the read stops 3 residues before it. This chain joins TRBV19 and TRBJ1-2; D is uncertain. Germline values: CDR1 LNHDA, CDR2 SQIVND (reference sequence). CDR3 size: 13 residues. Trimming left V 0 bases short and J 5 bases short, with 7 bases between. CDR3: CASSIDRGYGYTF. The part of the CDR3 DNA that was read is TGTGCCAGTAGTATAGATCGGGGATATGGC.

Concerning this clone itself: Coverage ceases 3 residues before the CDR3 finishes, and the germline J gene fills in the end. The rearrangement joins TRBV7-9 to TRBJ2-5; TRBD1 agrees at 7 bases. Germline assignment: CDR1 SEHNR and CDR2 FQNEAQ (reference sequence). Trimming took 6 bases from V and 2 from J; bases not matched to a gene: 9. The CDR3 loop spans 15 amino acids. The covered CDR3 bases are TGTGCCAGCAGTCGATTGACAGGGACACAAGAGACC. Protein sequence: CASSRLTGTQET. The CDR3, in full, reads CASSRLTGTQETQYF.